This TCR beta chain was sequenced during a study of T cells in Graves' hyperthyroidism and ophthalmopathy. Overall study: Upon initial diagnosis and before any treatment, peripheral blood was collected. Findings of the study overall: With a median lead of 6.5 months before onset, the model predicted ophthalmopathy. Clonotypes that were expanded in thyroid above 0.001 mostly appeared in blood too.

Uncontrolled infection, other autoimmune disease, pregnancy or lactation excluded patients. The V gene's germline CDR1 is MDHEN and CDR2 SYDVKM. The V segment lost 7 bases and the J segment 4 bases; nucleotides outside the gene matches: 7. The CDR3 spans 15 residues. Ten or more counts support this clonotype. Its antigen is as yet unknown. Amplification of TCR beta CDR3 regions was performed using RNA transcripts as template. The primer set for the first-round RT-PCR of the TCR CDR3 was HTBI. Each CDR3 protein is one row after TCRdb ran MiXCR on the multiplex PCR reads. Counted here are about 600,000 distinct CDR3 sequences, 16% occurring once; the ten biggest clones make up around 3.3%.

This TCR was recovered from a woman in her thirties or forties with Graves' ophthalmopathy. This sequence joins TRBV28 and TRBJ2-3; TRBD1 matches at 11 bases. Sequenced sample: blood. The CDR3: CASNRDRGAPDTQYF. The DNA for the CDR3 is TGTGCCAGCAACCGGGACAGGGGGGCACCAGATACGCAGTATTTT.